This T cell receptor beta chain was captured by sequencing in a study of neurological immune-mediated disorders. MiXCR was run by TCRdb on the 5' RACE reads, yielding one entry per CDR3 protein. The sample carries tens of thousands of distinct CDR3 sequences, about 6% recorded once. For the sorted libraries, around 1 million CD4+ or CD8+ T cells were used. This clonotype was found many times. CDR3 length equals 13 residues. Germline values: CDR1 SGHRS, CDR2 YFSETQ. V dropped 4 bases and J dropped 1 base, with 8 bases sitting between them. The chain uses TRBV5-1 and TRBJ2-5; possible D gene TRBD1, 6 bases. The TCR originated in a woman aged 40 to 55 in good health. Input material: CD4+ T cells from blood. CDR3 bases: TGCGCCAGCAGCCGACAGGTCCAAGAGACCCAGTACTTC. Amino acid sequence: CASSRQVQETQYF.